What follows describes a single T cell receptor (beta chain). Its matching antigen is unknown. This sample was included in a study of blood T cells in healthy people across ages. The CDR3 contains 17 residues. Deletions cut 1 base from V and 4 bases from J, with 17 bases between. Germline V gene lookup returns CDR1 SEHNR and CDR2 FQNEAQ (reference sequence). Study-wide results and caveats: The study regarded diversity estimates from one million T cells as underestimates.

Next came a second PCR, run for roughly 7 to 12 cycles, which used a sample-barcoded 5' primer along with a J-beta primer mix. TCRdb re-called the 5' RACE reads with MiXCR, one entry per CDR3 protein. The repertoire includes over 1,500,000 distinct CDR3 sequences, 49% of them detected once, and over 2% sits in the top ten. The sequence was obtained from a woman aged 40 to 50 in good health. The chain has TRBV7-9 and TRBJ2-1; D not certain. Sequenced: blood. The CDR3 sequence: CASSLEGPPKKYNEQFF. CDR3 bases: TGTGCCAGCAGCTTAGAAGGACCACCCAAGAAGTACAATGAGCAGTTCTTC.